This T cell receptor beta chain was sequenced in a study of blood T cell repertoires in COVID-19. TCRdb keeps only in-frame clones here, not all; method: immunoSEQ multiplex PCR. In the table there are about 69,000 clones, about 90% of which are singletons. The source material was peripheral blood. This TCR was recovered from a man aged 35 to 55 with COVID-19, enrolled during active disease.

CDR3 sequence: CASSNYQGVTEAFF. As DNA, the CDR3 is TGTGCCAGCAGCAATTATCAGGGGGTAACTGAAGCTTTCTTT. This rearrangement joins TRBV6-5 to TRBJ1-1, with 7 bases that match TRBD1. Germline lookup yields CDR1 MNHEY and CDR2 SVGAGI. V lost 6 bases, J lost 5 bases, and 9 bases stayed unmatched. This CDR3 comprises 14 residues.